A selection of T cell receptor beta chains follows, all from one sample in a study of graft-versus-host responses after intestinal transplantation. Produced via immunoSEQ multiplex PCR; TCRdb's table is partial and in-frame only. The sample records about 110,000 clones, approximately 93% being singletons. Their specific antigens are unknown. Sample: unstimulated CD8+ T cells sorted from spleen or lymph node cells, taken before transplant. The receptors here all came from a human donor who was the organ donor for an intestinal transplant. CDR3s include the opening cysteine and the closing phenylalanine or tryptophan. Each record gives: V gene, CDR3 protein.

V gene: TRBV2
CDR3 protein: CASSEALGEEDNEQFF

V gene: TRBV9
CDR3 protein: CASSGAGLAGTSSSYNEQFF

V gene: TRBV11-2
CDR3 protein: CASSFTGSVPYEQYF

V gene: TRBV19
CDR3 protein: CASSITLSYEQYF

V gene: TRBV6-6
CDR3 protein: CASNPGTETEAFF

V gene: TRBV4-2
CDR3 protein: CASSQLFPGDTQYF

V gene: TRBV6-5
CDR3 protein: CASSGQGEFYEQYF

V gene: TRBV4-1
CDR3 protein: CASSQTRQGRLANTEAFF

V gene: TRBV2
CDR3 protein: CASSPGDRGYEQYF

V gene: TRBV28
CDR3 protein: CASSLRRLTDTQYF

V gene: TRBV2
CDR3 protein: CASSDTGTPYEQYF

V gene: TRBV9
CDR3 protein: CASSVARRAELGGKETQYF

V gene: TRBV5-1
CDR3 protein: CASSFFGYEQYF

V gene: TRBV9
CDR3 protein: CASSSAGGIYNEQFF

V gene: TRBV5-1
CDR3 protein: CASSLTGAQPQHF

V gene: TRBV2
CDR3 protein: CASEYSGNTIYF

V gene: TRBV11-3
CDR3 protein: CASSLGHLTDTQYF

V gene: TRBV5-4
CDR3 protein: CASRRQGDYEQYF

V gene: TRBV7-8
CDR3 protein: CASSLWGRGAEPQHF

V gene: TRBV5-8
CDR3 protein: CASSFRPGAMNTEAFF

V gene: TRBV6-1
CDR3 protein: CASSAVGGPYNEQFF

V gene: TRBV4-2
CDR3 protein: CASEPDSYSGANVLTF

V gene: TRBV28
CDR3 protein: CASSPRAGWTDTQYF

V gene: TRBV4-2
CDR3 protein: CASSEFGFTGVTGELFF

V gene: TRBV7-9
CDR3 protein: CASGSSGSRYEQYF

V gene: TRBV11-2
CDR3 protein: CASSWPGTSANTDTQYF

V gene: TRBV4-2
CDR3 protein: CASSPNSGTNQPQHF

V gene: TRBV30
CDR3 protein: CAWNQGLRTDTQYF

V gene: TRBV7-2
CDR3 protein: CASSLGYGLAGAGPDTQYF

V gene: TRBV7-3
CDR3 protein: CASSPLLAFSSYNEQFF

V gene: TRBV9
CDR3 protein: CASSVAASGRVDEQYF

V gene: TRBV7-2
CDR3 protein: CATEPESGRTDTQYF

V gene: TRBV11-2
CDR3 protein: CASRPGLAISYEQYF

V gene: TRBV2
CDR3 protein: CASSFPRMDHGATNEKLFF

V gene: TRBV27
CDR3 protein: CASSLLQGYEQYF

V gene: TRBV9
CDR3 protein: CASSVRRGDTQYF

V gene: TRBV28
CDR3 protein: CASSLWKTGGTEAFF

V gene: TRBV2
CDR3 protein: CASSEGGNLYEQYF

V gene: TRBV9
CDR3 protein: CASSVEVGPVNEQFF

V gene: TRBV19
CDR3 protein: CATSANEQFF

V gene: TRBV27
CDR3 protein: CASSLRQGGSDGYTF

V gene: TRBV11-3
CDR3 protein: CASRPRTGDLNYGYTF

V gene: TRBV7-6
CDR3 protein: CASSPGQTYGYTF

V gene: TRBV4-1
CDR3 protein: CASSQSWTANYGYTF

V gene: TRBV9
CDR3 protein: CASSASGSTDTQYF

V gene: TRBV15
CDR3 protein: CATSETGAFDEQFF

V gene: TRBV6-4
CDR3 protein: CASTRPGQGGDEQYF

V gene: TRBV9
CDR3 protein: CASSVVDLGEAFF

V gene: TRBV2
CDR3 protein: CASSDHSGRYEQYF

V gene: TRBV27
CDR3 protein: CASSSGQGPIYEQYF

V gene: TRBV27
CDR3 protein: CASSLWGPGVLHYGYTF

V gene: TRBV6-5
CDR3 protein: CASSHRGHHTGELFF